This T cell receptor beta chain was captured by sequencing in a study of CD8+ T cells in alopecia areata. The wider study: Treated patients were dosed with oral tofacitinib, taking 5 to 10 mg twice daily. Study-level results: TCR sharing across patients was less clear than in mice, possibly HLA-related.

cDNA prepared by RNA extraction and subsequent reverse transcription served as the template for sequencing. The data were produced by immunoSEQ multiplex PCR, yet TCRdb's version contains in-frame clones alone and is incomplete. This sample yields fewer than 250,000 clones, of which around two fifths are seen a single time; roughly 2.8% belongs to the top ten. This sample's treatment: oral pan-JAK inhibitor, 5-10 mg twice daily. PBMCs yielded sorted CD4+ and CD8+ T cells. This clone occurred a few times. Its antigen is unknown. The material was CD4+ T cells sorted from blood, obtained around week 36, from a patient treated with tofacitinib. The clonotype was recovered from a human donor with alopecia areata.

CDR3 in amino acids: CAWSVTRGAGELFF. The CDR3 region has the DNA TGTGCCTGGAGTGTAACACGAGGGGCCGGGGAGCTGTTTTTT. The rearrangement uses TRBV30 and TRBJ2-2, with D possibly being TRBD1 or TRBD2 (5 bases each). V gave up 0 bases and J gave up 6 bases, with 11 bases separating them. CDR3 length equals 14 residues. The germline CDR1 and CDR2 sequences are GTSNPN and SVGIG (reference sequence).